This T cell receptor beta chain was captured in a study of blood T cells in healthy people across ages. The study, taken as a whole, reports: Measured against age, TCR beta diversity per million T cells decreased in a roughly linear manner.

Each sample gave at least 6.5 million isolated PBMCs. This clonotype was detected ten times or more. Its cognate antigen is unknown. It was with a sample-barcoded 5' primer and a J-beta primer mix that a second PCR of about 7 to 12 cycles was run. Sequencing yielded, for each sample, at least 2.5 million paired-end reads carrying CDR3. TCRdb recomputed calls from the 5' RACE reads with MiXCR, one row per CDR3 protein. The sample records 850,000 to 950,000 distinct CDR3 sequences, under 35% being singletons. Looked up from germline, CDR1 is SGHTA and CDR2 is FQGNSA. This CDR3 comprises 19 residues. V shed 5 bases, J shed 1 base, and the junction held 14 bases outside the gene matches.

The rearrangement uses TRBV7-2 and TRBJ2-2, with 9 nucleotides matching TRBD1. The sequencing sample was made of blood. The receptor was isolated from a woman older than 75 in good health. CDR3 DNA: TGTGCCAGCAGCGACCGGACAGGGGAGGTATGGGAGAACACCGGGGAGCTGTTTTTT. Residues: CASSDRTGEVWENTGELFF.